Listed below are T cell receptor beta chains from one sample, sequenced in a study of liver allograft versus peripheral blood T cells. TCRdb reprocessed the reads with MiXCR, giving one entry per CDR3 protein. The sample holds some 16,000 distinct CDR3 sequences; roughly a fifth are singletons and the top ten take about 13%. The receptor source for this set is a human patient who had a liver transplant. Some T cells may be graft donor cells. CDR3s include the opening cysteine and the closing phenylalanine or tryptophan. Fields, in order: D gene, CDR3 length, J gene, clone size, V gene, CDR3 protein, CDR3 DNA. The D gene is left open where the match is weak. Clone size is not always given. Where it is, it says once, few, many or a class for expanded clones.

d_call: NA
cdr3_length: 14
j_call: TRBJ2-5
clone_size: many
v_call: TRBV6-8
cdr3_aa: CASSLNGVKETQYF
cdr3_nt: TGTGCCAGCAGTTTAAACGGAGTAAAAGAGACCCAGTACTTC

d_call: TRBD1
cdr3_length: 15
j_call: TRBJ1-4
clone_size: NA
v_call: TRBV7-9
cdr3_aa: CASRRLQGDGGKLFF
cdr3_nt: TGTGCCAGCAGACGCCTTCAGGGGGATGGGGGAAAACTGTTTTTT

d_call: NA
cdr3_length: 12
j_call: TRBJ1-5
clone_size: NA
v_call: TRBV2
cdr3_aa: CASSEEVQPQHF
cdr3_nt: TGTGCCAGCAGTGAAGAAGTGCAGCCCCAGCATTTT

d_call: TRBD1
cdr3_length: 16
j_call: TRBJ1-5
clone_size: NA
v_call: TRBV12-3/TRBV12-4
cdr3_aa: CASSHTGVRSNQPQHF
cdr3_nt: TGTGCCAGCAGTCACACAGGGGTGCGTAGCAATCAGCCCCAGCATTTT

d_call: NA
cdr3_length: 12
j_call: TRBJ1-2
clone_size: NA
v_call: TRBV28
cdr3_aa: CASSSGGYGYTF
cdr3_nt: TGTGCCAGCAGTTCGGGGGGGTATGGCTACACCTTC

d_call: TRBD1
cdr3_length: 14
j_call: TRBJ1-1
clone_size: NA
v_call: TRBV5-4
cdr3_aa: CASSWTGDTTEAFF
cdr3_nt: TGTGCCAGCAGCTGGACAGGGGACACCACTGAAGCTTTCTTT

d_call: NA
cdr3_length: 12
j_call: TRBJ2-7
clone_size: few
v_call: TRBV24-1
cdr3_aa: CATSDYKDEQYF
cdr3_nt: TGTGCCACCAGTGATTATAAGGACGAGCAGTACTTC

d_call: NA
cdr3_length: 14
j_call: TRBJ2-3
clone_size: NA
v_call: TRBV5-6
cdr3_aa: CASGRGSGADTQYF
cdr3_nt: TGTGCCAGCGGCCGGGGATCTGGGGCAGATACGCAGTATTTT

d_call: TRBD1
cdr3_length: 12
j_call: TRBJ2-5
clone_size: NA
v_call: TRBV20-1
cdr3_aa: CSAPDRRETQYF
cdr3_nt: TGCAGTGCTCCGGACAGGCGAGAGACCCAGTACTTC

d_call: TRBD2
cdr3_length: 17
j_call: TRBJ2-2
clone_size: medium-sized
v_call: TRBV19
cdr3_aa: CASMNPSGSWHTGELFF
cdr3_nt: TGTGCCAGTATGAACCCTAGCGGGAGTTGGCACACCGGGGAGCTGTTTTTT

d_call: NA
cdr3_length: 13
j_call: TRBJ2-2
clone_size: NA
v_call: TRBV7-9
cdr3_aa: CASSLIYTGELFF
cdr3_nt: TGTGCCAGCAGCCTAATCTACACCGGGGAGCTGTTTTTT

d_call: NA
cdr3_length: 16
j_call: TRBJ2-1
clone_size: few
v_call: TRBV24-1
cdr3_aa: CATSDRGAAHYNEQFF
cdr3_nt: TGTGCCACCAGTGACCGGGGGGCTGCGCACTACAATGAGCAGTTCTTC

d_call: NA
cdr3_length: 15
j_call: TRBJ1-2
clone_size: medium-sized
v_call: TRBV6-5
cdr3_aa: CASSYDGGFYYGYTF
cdr3_nt: TGTGCCAGCAGTTACGATGGGGGGTTTTACTATGGCTACACCTTC

d_call: TRBD1
cdr3_length: 15
j_call: TRBJ1-3
clone_size: many
v_call: TRBV6-5
cdr3_aa: CASRRGGSPGNTIYF
cdr3_nt: TGTGCCAGCAGGAGAGGGGGCTCGCCTGGAAACACCATATATTTT

d_call: NA
cdr3_length: 15
j_call: TRBJ1-1
clone_size: few
v_call: TRBV19
cdr3_aa: CASSSLEGRHTEAFF
cdr3_nt: TGTGCCAGTAGTAGCTTGGAGGGGAGACACACTGAAGCTTTCTTT

d_call: TRBD1
cdr3_length: 18
j_call: TRBJ2-1
clone_size: NA
v_call: TRBV12-3/TRBV12-4
cdr3_aa: CASSSIASGQGFNNEQFF
cdr3_nt: TGTGCCAGCAGTTCAATTGCCTCGGGACAGGGGTTCAACAATGAGCAGTTCTTC

d_call: TRBD1
cdr3_length: 15
j_call: TRBJ2-1
clone_size: few
v_call: TRBV6-1
cdr3_aa: CASTSTGLSYNEQFF
cdr3_nt: TGTGCCAGCACGTCGACAGGGCTTTCCTACAATGAGCAGTTCTTC

d_call: NA
cdr3_length: 13
j_call: TRBJ1-1
clone_size: many
v_call: TRBV19
cdr3_aa: CASSIDRGTEAFF
cdr3_nt: TGTGCCAGTAGTATAGACAGGGGCACTGAAGCTTTCTTT

d_call: NA
cdr3_length: 13
j_call: TRBJ2-1
clone_size: many
v_call: TRBV15
cdr3_aa: CATSRGSGEEQFF
cdr3_nt: TGTGCCACCAGCAGAGGGAGCGGAGAAGAGCAGTTCTTC

d_call: TRBD1
cdr3_length: 16
j_call: TRBJ2-3
clone_size: NA
v_call: TRBV7-2
cdr3_aa: CASSGRWTGPTDTQYF
cdr3_nt: TGTGCCAGCAGCGGCCGCTGGACAGGGCCCACAGATACGCAGTATTTT

d_call: NA
cdr3_length: 14
j_call: TRBJ1-2
clone_size: medium-sized
v_call: TRBV18
cdr3_aa: CASSPPAPPYGYTF
cdr3_nt: TGTGCCAGCTCACCCCCAGCGCCTCCCTATGGCTACACCTTC

d_call: NA
cdr3_length: 19
j_call: TRBJ2-2
clone_size: medium-sized
v_call: TRBV6-6
cdr3_aa: CASSSPMDLSPYNTGELFF
cdr3_nt: TGTGCCAGCAGTTCCCCTATGGACCTTTCCCCTTACAACACCGGGGAGCTGTTTTTT

d_call: NA
cdr3_length: 16
j_call: TRBJ2-2
clone_size: many
v_call: TRBV18
cdr3_aa: CASSMTDYSSTGELFF
cdr3_nt: TGTGCCAGCTCCATGACGGACTATTCGAGCACCGGGGAGCTGTTTTTT

d_call: TRBD2
cdr3_length: 16
j_call: TRBJ2-1
clone_size: few
v_call: TRBV7-9
cdr3_aa: CASSPLGLAGGNEQFF
cdr3_nt: TGTGCCAGCAGCCCTCTGGGACTAGCGGGGGGCAATGAGCAGTTCTTC

d_call: NA
cdr3_length: 17
j_call: TRBJ2-6
clone_size: once
v_call: TRBV12-3/TRBV12-4
cdr3_aa: CASSPLGTFGGANVLTF
cdr3_nt: TGTGCCAGCAGTCCCTTGGGAACGTTTGGAGGGGCCAACGTCCTGACTTTC

d_call: NA
cdr3_length: 17
j_call: TRBJ2-7
clone_size: NA
v_call: TRBV30
cdr3_aa: CAWSRLGGIIRPREQYF
cdr3_nt: TGTGCCTGGAGCCGTCTGGGGGGTATCATCCGGCCCCGGGAGCAGTACTTC

d_call: TRBD1
cdr3_length: 15
j_call: TRBJ2-5
clone_size: medium-sized
v_call: TRBV18
cdr3_aa: CASSPREDRGETQYF
cdr3_nt: TGTGCCAGCTCACCAAGAGAGGACAGGGGAGAGACCCAGTACTTC

d_call: NA
cdr3_length: 14
j_call: TRBJ1-5
clone_size: many
v_call: TRBV18
cdr3_aa: CASSPQDSYQPQHF
cdr3_nt: TGTGCCAGCTCACCACAGGACAGCTATCAGCCCCAGCATTTT

d_call: NA
cdr3_length: 14
j_call: TRBJ1-1
clone_size: medium-sized
v_call: TRBV19
cdr3_aa: CASSMFQGGTEAFF
cdr3_nt: TGTGCCAGTAGTATGTTCCAGGGAGGCACTGAAGCTTTCTTT

d_call: TRBD1
cdr3_length: 15
j_call: TRBJ1-2
clone_size: medium-sized
v_call: TRBV27
cdr3_aa: CASSRQGASIHGYTF
cdr3_nt: TGTGCCAGCAGCCGACAGGGGGCATCGATTCATGGCTACACCTTC

d_call: NA
cdr3_length: 15
j_call: TRBJ2-5
clone_size: few
v_call: TRBV24-1
cdr3_aa: CATSDLKGTGETQYF
cdr3_nt: TGTGCCACCAGTGATTTAAAGGGAACCGGGGAGACCCAGTACTTC

d_call: TRBD2
cdr3_length: 13
j_call: TRBJ2-1
clone_size: medium-sized
v_call: TRBV29-1
cdr3_aa: CSVEDGLGDEQFF
cdr3_nt: TGCAGCGTTGAAGATGGACTAGGCGATGAGCAGTTCTTC

d_call: NA
cdr3_length: 16
j_call: TRBJ1-5
clone_size: NA
v_call: TRBV18
cdr3_aa: CASSPRTRSGNQPQHF
cdr3_nt: TGTGCCAGCTCCCCTCGGACCCGAAGCGGCAATCAGCCCCAGCATTTT

d_call: TRBD2
cdr3_length: 17
j_call: TRBJ2-2
clone_size: NA
v_call: TRBV6-2/TRBV6-3
cdr3_aa: CASSYGSSGRSVRELFF
cdr3_nt: TGTGCCAGCAGTTACGGTTCTAGCGGGAGGTCGGTCCGGGAGCTGTTTTTT

d_call: NA
cdr3_length: 15
j_call: TRBJ2-2
clone_size: many
v_call: TRBV24-1
cdr3_aa: CATSDPRQGAGELFF
cdr3_nt: TGTGCCACCAGTGATCCCCGTCAGGGAGCCGGGGAGCTGTTTTTT

d_call: TRBD1
cdr3_length: 14
j_call: TRBJ1-1
clone_size: few
v_call: TRBV28
cdr3_aa: CASKRPGQYTEAFF
cdr3_nt: TGTGCCAGCAAGCGTCCGGGACAGTACACTGAAGCTTTCTTT

d_call: NA
cdr3_length: 15
j_call: TRBJ1-6
clone_size: many
v_call: TRBV6-1
cdr3_aa: CASSERRGGNSPLHF
cdr3_nt: TGTGCCAGCAGTGAACGTCGAGGGGGGAATTCACCCCTCCACTTT

d_call: TRBD2
cdr3_length: 17
j_call: TRBJ2-1
clone_size: NA
v_call: TRBV11-2
cdr3_aa: CASSLPRTSGNYNEQFF
cdr3_nt: TGTGCCAGCAGCTTACCACGGACTAGCGGGAATTACAATGAGCAGTTCTTC

d_call: NA
cdr3_length: 16
j_call: TRBJ2-1
clone_size: few
v_call: TRBV16
cdr3_aa: CASSQRDPSNYNEQFF
cdr3_nt: TGTGCCAGCAGCCAGAGGGACCCTTCCAACTACAATGAGCAGTTCTTC

d_call: NA
cdr3_length: 13
j_call: TRBJ2-5
clone_size: few
v_call: TRBV7-3
cdr3_aa: CASSLSVGETQYF
cdr3_nt: TGTGCCAGCAGCTTAAGTGTGGGAGAGACCCAGTACTTC

d_call: NA
cdr3_length: 15
j_call: TRBJ2-1
clone_size: few
v_call: TRBV15
cdr3_aa: CATSRGGSSYNEQFF
cdr3_nt: TGTGCCACCAGCAGAGGGGGGAGCTCCTACAATGAGCAGTTCTTC

d_call: NA
cdr3_length: 15
j_call: TRBJ2-3
clone_size: few
v_call: TRBV19
cdr3_aa: CASSIGGRGPDTQYF
cdr3_nt: TGTGCCAGTAGTATAGGGGGGCGCGGCCCAGATACGCAGTATTTT

d_call: NA
cdr3_length: 14
j_call: TRBJ2-5
clone_size: many
v_call: TRBV6-1
cdr3_aa: CASSDLSREETQYF
cdr3_nt: TGTGCCAGCAGTGATCTGTCTCGGGAGGAGACCCAGTACTTC

d_call: NA
cdr3_length: 14
j_call: TRBJ2-5
clone_size: few
v_call: TRBV6-5
cdr3_aa: CASSEGHHQETQYF
cdr3_nt: TGTGCCAGCAGTGAGGGACATCACCAAGAGACCCAGTACTTC

d_call: NA
cdr3_length: 13
j_call: TRBJ1-1
clone_size: many
v_call: TRBV5-4
cdr3_aa: CASSGTRHAEAFF
cdr3_nt: TGTGCCAGCAGCGGGACACGGCACGCTGAAGCTTTCTTT

d_call: NA
cdr3_length: 16
j_call: TRBJ2-7
clone_size: few
v_call: TRBV7-9
cdr3_aa: CASSLGGGGRTYEQYF
cdr3_nt: TGTGCCAGCAGCTTAGGGGGTGGGGGCCGGACCTACGAGCAGTACTTC

d_call: NA
cdr3_length: 15
j_call: TRBJ2-2
clone_size: many
v_call: TRBV6-5
cdr3_aa: CASSYRAGDTGELFF
cdr3_nt: TGTGCCAGCAGTTACAGAGCAGGGGACACCGGGGAGCTGTTTTTT

d_call: NA
cdr3_length: 12
j_call: TRBJ2-3
clone_size: few
v_call: TRBV7-9
cdr3_aa: CASSFLGDTQYF
cdr3_nt: TGTGCCAGCAGCTTTCTCGGGGATACGCAGTATTTT

d_call: NA
cdr3_length: 16
j_call: TRBJ1-1
clone_size: once
v_call: TRBV19
cdr3_aa: CASRHNPGVGDTEAFF
cdr3_nt: TGTGCCAGTCGACACAACCCGGGGGTTGGGGACACTGAAGCTTTCTTT

d_call: NA
cdr3_length: 13
j_call: TRBJ1-2
clone_size: NA
v_call: TRBV15
cdr3_aa: CATSRDREGYYTF
cdr3_nt: TGTGCCACCAGCAGAGACCGAGAGGGTTACTACACCTTC

d_call: NA
cdr3_length: 14
j_call: TRBJ2-7
clone_size: NA
v_call: TRBV7-9
cdr3_aa: CASSLSPSSYEQYF
cdr3_nt: TGTGCCAGCAGCTTAAGCCCTAGCTCCTACGAGCAGTACTTC

d_call: NA
cdr3_length: 13
j_call: TRBJ2-2
clone_size: few
v_call: TRBV5-4
cdr3_aa: CASSFTDTGELFF
cdr3_nt: TGTGCCAGCAGTTTCACAGACACCGGGGAGCTGTTTTTT

d_call: NA
cdr3_length: 13
j_call: TRBJ2-1
clone_size: many
v_call: TRBV19
cdr3_aa: CASSTATYNEQFF
cdr3_nt: TGTGCCAGTAGTACCGCTACCTACAATGAGCAGTTCTTC